This TCR beta chain was captured by sequencing in a study of blood T cell repertoires in COVID-19. The ends lost 5 bases at V and 12 bases at J; junction bases unmatched: 18. Germline V gene lookup returns CDR1 SGHTA and CDR2 FQGTGA. CDR3 length: 16 amino acids. TCRdb's table, derived via immunoSEQ multiplex PCR, lists solely in-frame clones and lacks some. Altogether tens of thousands of clones are present, roughly nine tenths being singletons, with the ten largest covering approximately 20%. The sequence was collected from a man aged 70-80 years with acute or convalescent COVID-19. The gene calls are TRBV7-3 and TRBJ2-1; TRBD1 matches at 8 bases. The sequenced sample was peripheral blood. CDR3 in DNA: TGTGCCAGCAGCGCGCAGGGGGCCCTCGCGGGGAGTGGGCAGTTCTTC. Translation: CASSAQGALAGSGQFF.